The T cell receptor beta chain described here comes from a study of T cells in tuberculosis. The overall study: The T cells targeted glucose monomycolate, a mycobacterial lipid, via CD1B.

Cells were sorted from thawed PBMC rested overnight and stained with GMM-loaded CD1B tetramer, viability dye and anti-CD3. The CD1B tetramers carried C32 glucose monomycolate purified from Rhodococcus equi. The table came from immunoSEQ multiplex PCR; TCRdb's copy has only in-frame clones and leaves some out. The sample lists 85,000 to 90,000 clones, just over 90% occurring once. V dropped 0 bases and J dropped 1 base, with 8 bases sitting between them. The CDR3 is 15 amino acids. Germline V CDR1 and CDR2: SGHRS, YFSETQ. V gene TRBV5-1 combines with J gene TRBJ2-1; possible D gene TRBD2, 6 bases. Sequenced material: CD1b-GMM tetramer-negative cells sorted from PBMCs. The sequence was obtained from an adult woman with latent tuberculosis. The CDR3 region has the DNA TGCGCCAGCAGCTTGGGGGGGGAATCCTACAATGAGCAGTTCTTC. It translates to CASSLGGESYNEQFF.